Here is one T cell receptor (beta chain) with its context. There are many counts of this clonotype. Its antigen specificity is not known. No base-level quality is on record; no much larger clone is a single base apart. The study reported a robust and sensitive protocol to amplify, sequence and analyze TCRs, based on 3' ligation of a UMI-containing oligonucleotide to TCR cDNA. Whole blood analysis involved drawing 2 to 2.5 ml of peripheral blood from adult healthy volunteers into Tempus tubes and then extracting RNA following the manufacturer's instructions. Before reverse transcription, total RNA that had not been cell sorted was treated with RQ1 DNase, with a target input of roughly 1 to 1,100 ng. Libraries were prepared from skin biopsies and whole blood so that pipeline robustness could be tested in samples in which T cells form a minority population. V is reduced by 0 bases and J by 4 bases, leaving a spacing of 15 bases between them. CDR1 and CDR2 are read off the germline V gene as SGHVS and FNYEAQ. The CDR3 runs 16 amino acids, cysteine and phenylalanine included. Only the CDR3 DNA stays, 48 bases, in frame from base 1.

The data were taken from a study of naive and memory T cell subsets (dated by TCRdb to about 2017). Describing the broader study: In the figure summarizing the skin biopsy and whole blood samples, some 10 blood donors, 7 tuberculin skin test biopsies and 3 saline control biopsies were reported. PCR2 was typically performed as a SYBR Green qPCR that was stopped at a set threshold, although end-point PCR (around 6 cycles) could be used instead for low-input samples. The full study reports these points: The RNA-based method was acknowledged as potentially sensitive to TCR transcript changes with T cell activation and differentiation.

The library was produced with 5' RACE. Four rounds of PCR, run with the SP2 primer together with nested alpha and beta constant region primers, were used to amplify the ligated cDNA. TCR RNA was reverse transcribed with SuperScript IV using alpha and beta constant region primers for the blood and skin samples. Using T4 RNA ligase 1, an oligonucleotide carrying both the Illumina SP2 primer and a UMI was ligated onto the 3' end of the cDNA. The 12-nucleotide UMI consisted of two random hexamers with an eight-base spacer between the hexamers to prevent hairpin formation. From the second PCR onward, the TCR alpha and beta chain libraries were handled separately, and dual indexing was used for multiplexing. After pooling, the indexed libraries were analyzed by capillary electrophoresis and sequenced on either an Illumina MiSeq or NextSeq. Libraries were spiked with PhiX DNA at about 4.5-7.5% so that base diversity was increased and cluster recognition was improved. Regarding the original processing steps: UMIs were extracted from read 2 by Demultiplexor and combined with the TCR sequence from read 1, and reads were split according to sample indices. Decombinator identified V and J genes and V-J junctions, assigning each TCR a five-part identifier including V and J deletions. Collapsinator relied on UMIs to correct both sequencing errors and PCR amplification heterogeneity, producing a UMI-based abundance for each TCR. CDR3Translator turned identifiers into nucleotide sequence, translated that sequence into amino acids, and pulled out CDR3 regions based on terminal motifs. After normalization to the amount of input RNA, error-corrected alpha and beta TCR counts from blood and skin were compared. The public reads were run again by TCRdb, first through fastp at Q25 and then through MiXCR, and only productive beta chains were kept. Entries are consolidated by CDR3 protein sequence, retaining the most common genes and DNA. The V and J calls shown here were made by TCRdb, not taken from the authors' results. Across this sample there are more than 45,000 distinct CDR3 sequences, with 4.7% seen only once. The ten top clones hold approximately 0.84% of the sample.

Recombination joined TRBV7-6 with TRBJ1-2, with TRBD1 perhaps the D gene, on 6 matching bases. The receptor was derived from a female donor in good health. The CDR3 reads CASSLAAGEGVYGYTF. The nucleotide sequence is TGTGCCAGCAGCTTAGCGGCAGGGGAAGGGGTCTATGGCTACACCTTC.